This T cell receptor (beta chain) was captured by sequencing in a study of molecular identifiers for immune sequencing clone quantification. Ten or more counts support this clonotype. CDR3 length: 13 residues. The V gene's germline CDR1 is SSHAT and CDR2 FNYEAQ (reference sequence). With 5 bases removed from V and 4 bases from J, the gap between germline ends came to 11 bases. TCRdb reanalysed the PCR reads using MiXCR and keeps one entry per CDR3 protein. The table records about 510,000 distinct CDR3 sequences, about a fifth of them present only once. Sequencing was performed on naive CD8+ T cells from blood, with Jurkat cell RNA spiked in. The sample's subset: FACS-sorted CD8+CD4-CCR7+CD45RA+ naive T cells. This chain links TRBV7-7 with TRBJ1-1; D uncertain. The sequence derives from a human donor in good health. Some libraries in this study had Jurkat cell RNA spiked in. CDR3 sequence (DNA): TGTGCCAGCAGCAGGGAGTTGGGCACTGAAGCTTTCTTT. Translated, it gives CASSRELGTEAFF.